This T cell receptor beta chain was captured by sequencing in a study of human T cells and chemical hapten exposure. Background on the study: Subjects had 2% DPC placed on about 2 cm by about 2 cm of upper inner arm skin for sensitization.

V lost 8 bases, J lost 2 bases, and 5 bases stayed unmatched. There are 13 residues in the CDR3. The time point: patch test 1, 2 weeks after DPC sensitization. Treatment meaning: therapeutic diphenylcyclopropenone sensitization with weekly scalp DPC. RNA extraction used unfractionated whole blood as the source of total RNA. Comments on this clonotype: Its antigen is undetermined.

MiXCR, run by TCRdb on the RACE reads, gives a single entry per CDR3 protein. The sample holds 79,000 or so distinct CDR3 sequences; around 10% are singletons and the top ten take about 1.5%. Study-level results: PT1 expanded TCR counts and patch test score were linked, and their correlation was positive. Unchanged with DPC sensitization were TCRs above 1 in 1000 frequency.

The J gene is TRBJ2-7, the V gene TRBV12-3 or TRBV12-4; 8 bases are shared with TRBD1. The source is a woman aged 50 to 65 with alopecia areata. Some clones in this sample may be carry-over from other donors' samples. The sequences come from whole blood, collected in connection with sensitization to the hapten diphenylcyclopropenone (DPC). The CDR3 region is CASGRQGPYEQYF. In nucleotides, the CDR3 is TGTGCCAGCGGTAGACAGGGGCCCTACGAGCAGTACTTC.